This T cell receptor beta chain appears in the sequencing data of a study of blood T cell repertoires in COVID-19. The germline V gene has CDR1 LNHDA and CDR2 SQIVND (reference sequence). The V gene end was trimmed by 1 base and the J gene end by 8 bases; junction bases not matched to a gene: 6. The CDR3 runs 15 residues. The assay was immunoSEQ multiplex PCR, and TCRdb's table has in-frame clones only and misses some. This table has a few hundred thousand clones, more than 70% appearing once. The rearrangement links TRBV19 to TRBJ1-4, with 8 bases lining up with TRBD1. Sequencing was carried out using PBMCs or T cells enriched from blood (not recorded which). The receptor was isolated from a woman in her thirties or forties with acute COVID-19. The CDR3: CASSIAGQGEEKLFF. The CDR3 DNA sequence: TGTGCCAGTAGTATAGCTGGACAGGGTGAAGAAAAACTGTTTTTT. The full variable domain, completed using reference TRBV19 and TRBJ1-4, is DGGITQSPKYLFRKEGQNVTLSCEQNLNHDAMYWYRQDPGQGLRLIYYSQIVNDFQKGDIAEGYSVSREKKESFPLTVTSAQKNPTAFYLCASSIAGQGEEKLFFGSGTQLSVL.